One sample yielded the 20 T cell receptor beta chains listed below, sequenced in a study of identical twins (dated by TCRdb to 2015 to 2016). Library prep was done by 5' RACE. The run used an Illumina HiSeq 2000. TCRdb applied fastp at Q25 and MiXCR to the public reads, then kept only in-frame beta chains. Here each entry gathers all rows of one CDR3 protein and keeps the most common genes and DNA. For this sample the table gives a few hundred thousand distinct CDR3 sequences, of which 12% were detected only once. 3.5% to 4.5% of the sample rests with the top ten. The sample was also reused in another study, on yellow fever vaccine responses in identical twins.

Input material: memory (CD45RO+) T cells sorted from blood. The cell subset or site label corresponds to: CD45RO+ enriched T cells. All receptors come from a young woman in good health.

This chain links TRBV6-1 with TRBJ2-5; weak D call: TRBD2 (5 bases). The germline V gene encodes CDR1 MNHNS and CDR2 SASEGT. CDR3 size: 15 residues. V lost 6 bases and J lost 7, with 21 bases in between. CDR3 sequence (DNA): TGTGCCAGCAGAATGACCCTGGACTCGCTCCGGACCCAGTACTTC. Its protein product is CASRMTLDSLRTQYF.

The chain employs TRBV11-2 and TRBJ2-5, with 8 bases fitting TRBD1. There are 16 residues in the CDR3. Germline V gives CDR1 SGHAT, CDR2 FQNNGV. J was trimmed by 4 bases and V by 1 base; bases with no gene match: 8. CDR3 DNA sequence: TGTGCCAGCAGCTTAGGGACAGGGCTTAGGGGAGAGACCCAGTACTTC. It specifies CASSLGTGLRGETQYF.

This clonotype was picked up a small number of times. The CDR3 reads CASSPQLSGGAMDEQFF. DNA of the CDR3: TGTGCCAGCAGCCCCCAGTTATCCGGGGGGGCCATGGATGAGCAGTTCTTC. V is TRBV7-2 and J is TRBJ2-1; 8 nucleotides agree with TRBD2. The ends lost 5 bases at V and 8 bases at J; junction bases unmatched: 17. Germline assignment: CDR1 SGHTA and CDR2 FQGNSA. CDR3 length: 17 amino acids.

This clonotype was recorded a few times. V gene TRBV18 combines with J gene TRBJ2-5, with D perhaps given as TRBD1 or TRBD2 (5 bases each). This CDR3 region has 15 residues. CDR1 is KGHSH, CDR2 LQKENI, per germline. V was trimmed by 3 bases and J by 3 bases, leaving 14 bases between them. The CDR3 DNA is TGTGCCAGCTCACCCAGGAAGGGGCGGGAAGAGACCCAGTACTTC. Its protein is CASSPRKGREETQYF.

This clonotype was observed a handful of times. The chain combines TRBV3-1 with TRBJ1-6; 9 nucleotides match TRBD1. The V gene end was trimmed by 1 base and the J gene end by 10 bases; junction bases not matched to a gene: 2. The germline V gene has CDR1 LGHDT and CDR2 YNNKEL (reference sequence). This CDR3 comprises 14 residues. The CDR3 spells CASSQGTGESPLHF. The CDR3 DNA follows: TGTGCCAGCAGCCAAGGGACAGGGGAATCACCCCTCCACTTT.

The CDR3 DNA follows: TGTGCCAGCAGCTTCCGGACTAGCGACCAAGAGACCCAGTACTTC. Its translation: CASSFRTSDQETQYF. The rearrangement joins TRBV7-2 to TRBJ2-5; TRBD2 agrees at 9 bases. CDR1 and CDR2 from the germline V gene are SGHTA and FQGNSA. The CDR3 consists of 15 residues. V lost 3 bases, J lost 0 bases, and 2 bases stayed unmatched. The full variable domain, its missing parts supplied by reference TRBV7-2 and TRBJ2-5, is GAGVSQSPSNKVTEKGKDVELRCDPISGHTALYWYRQSLGQGLEFLIYFQGNSAPDKSGLPSDRFSAERTGGSVSTLTIQRTQQEDSAVYLCASSFRTSDQETQYFGPGTRLLVL.

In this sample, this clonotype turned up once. CDR3 loop: CCARSASVAGRTDTQYF. For the CDR3, the DNA is TGCTGCGCTAGATCAGCATCAGTAGCGGGAAGAACAGATACGCAGTATTTT. The rearrangement joins TRBV20-1 to TRBJ2-3, with 8 nucleotides matching TRBD2. The CDR3 extends over 17 amino acids. Germline-derived CDR1 and CDR2 are DFQATT and SNEGSKA (reference sequence).

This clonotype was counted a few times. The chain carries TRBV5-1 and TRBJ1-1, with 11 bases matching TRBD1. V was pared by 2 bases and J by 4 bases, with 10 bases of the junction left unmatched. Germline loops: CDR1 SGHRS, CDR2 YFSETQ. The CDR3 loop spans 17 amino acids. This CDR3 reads CASSFGQGAGWSTEAFF. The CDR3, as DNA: TGCGCCAGCAGCTTCGGACAGGGGGCCGGCTGGAGCACTGAAGCTTTCTTT. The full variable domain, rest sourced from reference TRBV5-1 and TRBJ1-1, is KAGVTQTPRYLIKTRGQQVTLSCSPISGHRSVSWYQQTPGQGLQFLFEYFSETQRNKGNFPGRFSGRQFSNSRSEMNVSTLELGDSALYLCASSFGQGAGWSTEAFFGQGTRLTVV.

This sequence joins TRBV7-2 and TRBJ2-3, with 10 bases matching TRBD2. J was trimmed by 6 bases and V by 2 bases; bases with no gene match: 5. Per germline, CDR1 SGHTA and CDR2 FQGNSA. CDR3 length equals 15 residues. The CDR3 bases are TGTGCCAGCAGCTTACTAGCGGGGGATCTGGATACGCAGTATTTT. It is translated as CASSLLAGDLDTQYF.

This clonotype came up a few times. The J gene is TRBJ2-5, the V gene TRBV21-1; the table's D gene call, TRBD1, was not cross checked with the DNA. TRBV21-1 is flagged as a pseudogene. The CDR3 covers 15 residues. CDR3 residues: CASSNPGPPQETQYF. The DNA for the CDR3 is TGTGCCAGCAGCAATCCCGGGCCGCCTCAAGAGACCCAGTACTTC.

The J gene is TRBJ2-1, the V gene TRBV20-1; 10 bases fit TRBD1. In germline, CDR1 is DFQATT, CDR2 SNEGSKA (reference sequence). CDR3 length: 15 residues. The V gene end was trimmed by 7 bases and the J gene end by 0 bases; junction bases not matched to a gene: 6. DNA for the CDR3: TGCAGTGTTCCGGGACAGGGGAGCTCCTACAATGAGCAGTTCTTC. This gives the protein CSVPGQGSSYNEQFF.

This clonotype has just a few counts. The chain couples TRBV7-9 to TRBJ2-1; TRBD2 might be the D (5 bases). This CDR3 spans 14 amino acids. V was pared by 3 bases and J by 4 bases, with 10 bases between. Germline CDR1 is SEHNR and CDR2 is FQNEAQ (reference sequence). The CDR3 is CASSFEGIYNEQFF. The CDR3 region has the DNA TGTGCCAGCAGCTTTGAGGGTATATACAATGAGCAGTTCTTC. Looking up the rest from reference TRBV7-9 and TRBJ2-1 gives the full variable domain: DTGVSQNPRHKITKRGQNVTFRCDPISEHNRLYWYRQTLGQGPEFLTYFQNEAQLEKSRLLSDRFSAERPKGSFSTLEIQRTEQGDSAMYLCASSFEGIYNEQFFGPGTRLTVL.

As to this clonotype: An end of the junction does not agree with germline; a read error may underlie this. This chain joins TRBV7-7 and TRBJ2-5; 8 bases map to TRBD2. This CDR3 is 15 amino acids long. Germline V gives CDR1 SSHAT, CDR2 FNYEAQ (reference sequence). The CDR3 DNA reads TGTGCTAGCAGACCCGGGGGGGCCACGGGTGAGACCCAGTACTTC. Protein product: CASRPGGATGETQYF.

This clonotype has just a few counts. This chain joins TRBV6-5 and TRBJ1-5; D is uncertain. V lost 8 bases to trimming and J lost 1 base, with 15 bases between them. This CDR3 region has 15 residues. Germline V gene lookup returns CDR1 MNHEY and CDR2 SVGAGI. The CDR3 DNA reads TGTGCCAGCGTTAAACCCTTTGGAAGCAATCAGCCCCAGCATTTT. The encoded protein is CASVKPFGSNQPQHF.

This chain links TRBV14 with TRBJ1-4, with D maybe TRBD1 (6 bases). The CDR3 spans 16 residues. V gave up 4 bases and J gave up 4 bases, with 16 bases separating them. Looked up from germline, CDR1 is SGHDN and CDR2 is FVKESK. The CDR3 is CASSLLSGQFNEKLFF. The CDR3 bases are TGTGCCAGCAGCCTTTTATCCGGACAGTTTAATGAAAAACTGTTTTTT.

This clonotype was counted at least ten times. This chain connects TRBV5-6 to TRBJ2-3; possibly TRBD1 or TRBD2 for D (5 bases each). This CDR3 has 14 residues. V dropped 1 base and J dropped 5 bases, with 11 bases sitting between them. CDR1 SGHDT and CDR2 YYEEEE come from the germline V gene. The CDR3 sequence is CASSLYGALDTQYF. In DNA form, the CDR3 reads TGTGCCAGCAGCTTGTACGGGGCTTTAGATACGCAGTATTTT.

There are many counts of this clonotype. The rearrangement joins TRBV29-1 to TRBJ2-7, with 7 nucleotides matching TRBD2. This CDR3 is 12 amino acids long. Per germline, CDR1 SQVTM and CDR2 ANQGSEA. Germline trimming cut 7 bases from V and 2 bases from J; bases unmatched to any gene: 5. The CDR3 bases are TGCAGCGCACGTACTAGCGCCTACGAGCAGTACTTC. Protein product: CSARTSAYEQYF.

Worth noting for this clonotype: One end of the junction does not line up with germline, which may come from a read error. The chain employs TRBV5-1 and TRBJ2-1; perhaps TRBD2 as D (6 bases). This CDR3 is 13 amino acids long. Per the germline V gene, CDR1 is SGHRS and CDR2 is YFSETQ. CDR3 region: CASSGGSFNEQFF. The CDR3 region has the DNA TGCGCCAGCAGCGGAGGGTCCTTCAATGAGCAGTTCTTC.

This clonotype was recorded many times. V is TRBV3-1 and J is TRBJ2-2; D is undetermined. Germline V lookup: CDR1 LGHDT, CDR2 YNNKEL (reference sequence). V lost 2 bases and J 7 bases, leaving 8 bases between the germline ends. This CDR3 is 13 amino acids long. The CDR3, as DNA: TGTGCCAGCAGCCAAATCGGAAACGGGGAGCTGTTTTTT. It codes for CASSQIGNGELFF.

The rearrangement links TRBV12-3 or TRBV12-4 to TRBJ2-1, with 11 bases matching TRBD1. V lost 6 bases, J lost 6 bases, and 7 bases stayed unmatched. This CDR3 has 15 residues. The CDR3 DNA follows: TGTGCCAGCAGGGCCGGGACAGGGGGAAGCAATGAGCAGTTCTTC. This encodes CASRAGTGGSNEQFF.